This T cell receptor beta chain came from a study of cytomegalovirus exposure and HLA in healthy donors. The PCR used 60 Vbeta and 13 Jbeta primers. Profiling relied on immunoSEQ multiplex PCR, and the TCRdb table lists in-frame clones only, not all of them. The table includes around 200,000 clones, 65% to 90% detected once. CDR3 size: 15 residues. Between the trimmed V and J ends, which lost 1 base and 10 bases, there was a span of 19 bases. The V gene's germline CDR1 is MDHEN and CDR2 SYDVKM. Sequenced input: PBMCs. The rearrangement uses TRBV28 and TRBJ1-1, with D perhaps matching TRBD1 (5 bases). The clonotype originates from a girl aged 5-17 years in good health and CMV-seronegative. Written as DNA, the CDR3 is TGTGCCAGCAGTTTATTAGGGCAGGGATACGCTGCAGCTTTCTTT. As protein: CASSLLGQGYAAAFF.